This TCR beta chain was observed in a study of shared clonotypes between healthy human individuals. Overall study results and limits: Memory subsets generally showed lower estimated richness than naive subsets.

The CDR3 extends over 15 amino acids. Germline V gene lookup returns CDR1 SQVTM and CDR2 ANQGSEA. V was cut by 6 bases and J by 0 bases, with 15 bases left in between. Note on this clone: The antigen remains unidentified.

Genomic DNA (from each subset) was split evenly across several immunoSEQ plates. Using immunoSEQ multiplex PCR, the repertoire was profiled, and TCRdb retains in-frame clones only, with some absent. Of approximately 2.5 million clones in the sample, approximately 94% are singletons; the top ten hold about 0.38%. The sequencing input was naive CD4+ T cells from PBMCs. Documented subset: CD45RA+ positively selected. The TCR sequence derives from a man younger than 30 in good health. Some clones in this sample may be carry-over from other donors' samples. This sequence joins TRBV29-1 and TRBJ2-1, with D perhaps TRBD2 (6 bases). The CDR3 DNA is TGCAGCGTGTCACTGGGGGGAAGCTCCTACAATGAGCAGTTCTTC. Its translation: CSVSLGGSSYNEQFF.